The 17 T cell receptor beta chains listed next were all sequenced from one sample in a study of blood T cell repertoires in COVID-19. Sequenced by immunoSEQ multiplex PCR; TCRdb stores in-frame clones only, minus some. This table holds 200,000 to 250,000 clones, 84% found once. The sequencing sample was made of PBMCs or T cells enriched from blood (not recorded which). Receptors originate from a woman aged 40 to 50 who had recovered from COVID-19.

The genes are TRBV7-8 and TRBJ1-1; TRBD1 agrees at 7 bases. Germline-derived CDR1 and CDR2 are SGHVS and FQNEAQ. The CDR3 contains 13 residues. V trimming: 4 bases; J trimming: 6 bases; junction bases outside the gene matches: 5. The CDR3 region is CASSSRTGAEAFF. The DNA of the CDR3 is TGTGCCAGCAGCTCGCGCACAGGGGCTGAAGCTTTCTTT.

The rearrangement uses TRBV12-5 and TRBJ2-1; 12 nucleotides match TRBD1. V was clipped by 3 bases and J by 0 bases; unmatched bases: 15. Germline CDR1 reads LGHNT; CDR2 reads FRNRAP. This CDR3 has 21 residues. The CDR3 is CASGFRYPGQGAKFSYNEQFF. In DNA, the CDR3 is TGTGCTAGTGGTTTCCGATACCCGGGACAGGGGGCCAAATTCTCCTACAATGAGCAGTTCTTC.

The rearrangement joins TRBV6-2 or TRBV6-3 to TRBJ1-1; possibly TRBD1 for D (5 bases). Germline CDR1 MNHEY, CDR2 SVGEGT. The CDR3 is made up of 15 amino acids. V lost 0 bases, J lost 1 base, and 9 bases lay in between. CDR3: CASSYSFRANTEAFF. As DNA, the CDR3 is TGTGCCAGCAGTTACTCATTCAGGGCGAACACTGAAGCTTTCTTT.

The rearrangement joins TRBV10-2 to TRBJ2-1, with 10 bases lining up with TRBD2. In germline, CDR1 is WSHSY, CDR2 SAAADI. The CDR3 runs 14 residues. Trimming removed 7 bases from V and 7 bases from J; junction bases left unmatched: 7. In DNA form, the CDR3 reads TGCGCCAGCATGGTAGCGGGAGGAAGGAATGAGCAGTTCTTC. As protein: CASMVAGGRNEQFF.

This chain uses TRBV5-1 with TRBJ2-2, with 7 bases identical to TRBD1. Germline trimming cut 5 bases from V and 0 bases from J; bases unmatched to any gene: 4. Germline V lookup: CDR1 SGHRS, CDR2 YFSETQ. The CDR3 has 15 residues. The CDR3 here is CASSYGTANTGELFF. The CDR3 DNA reads as TGCGCCAGCAGTTACGGGACAGCGAACACCGGGGAGCTGTTTTTT.

This sequence joins TRBV30 and TRBJ1-5; D gene uncertain. Germline-derived CDR1 and CDR2 are GTSNPN and SVGIG (reference sequence). CDR3 length equals 13 residues. Trimming took off 4 bases at V and 1 base at J, with 8 bases between the two ends. The DNA of the CDR3 is TGTGCCTGGACCGCAGAAAGCAATCAGCCCCAGCATTTT. This gives the protein CAWTAESNQPQHF.

The chain is built from TRBV20-1 and TRBJ2-2; 7 bases fit TRBD2. Germline V gene data show CDR1 as DFQATT and CDR2 as SNEGSKA (reference sequence). CDR3 length equals 14 residues. V gave up 3 bases and J gave up 6 bases; unmatched junction bases: 7. The CDR3 protein is CSASSAGEAGELFF. The CDR3 DNA sequence: TGCAGTGCTAGTTCGGCGGGAGAGGCCGGGGAGCTGTTTTTT.

This clone was seen a handful of times. J is TRBJ2-1 and V is TRBV27; D is possibly TRBD1 (6 bases). Per the germline V gene, CDR1 is MNHEY and CDR2 is SMNVEV (reference sequence). The CDR3 loop spans 15 amino acids. V lost 2 bases, J lost 7 bases, and 15 bases lay in between. DNA for the CDR3: TGTGCCAGCAGTTTAGACTGGGGGCCAGAGAATGAGCAGTTCTTC. Translating gives CASSLDWGPENEQFF.

The rearrangement uses TRBV28 and TRBJ2-3; 8 nucleotides match TRBD1. The V gene end was trimmed by 6 bases and the J gene end by 8 bases; junction bases not matched to a gene: 7. Germline CDR1 is MDHEN and CDR2 is SYDVKM. The CDR3 sequence is 13 residues long. CDR3 amino acids: CASRTGVIATQYF. CDR3 in DNA: TGTGCCAGCAGGACAGGGGTGATTGCTACGCAGTATTTT.

The chain is built from TRBV5-4 and TRBJ2-7; 7 bases are shared with TRBD1. CDR3 length equals 14 residues. Germline V gene data show CDR1 as SGHNT and CDR2 as YYREEE (reference sequence). The trim removed 4 bases at V and 6 bases at J, leaving 10 bases unmatched. The CDR3 DNA reads as TGTGCCAGCAGCCAGAGACAGGGAAAAGCCGAGCAGTACTTC. It encodes CASSQRQGKAEQYF.

V gene TRBV6-5 combines with J gene TRBJ1-2, with TRBD1 as a possible D gene (6 bases). The CDR3 is 14 amino acids. CDR1 and CDR2 (germline): MNHEY, SVGAGI. V was shortened by 6 bases and J by 8 bases, with 19 bases between the two germline ends. The DNA of the CDR3 is TGTGCCAGCAGGATAGGGACACCCTCAGAGGGCTACACCTTC. Its translation: CASRIGTPSEGYTF.

The V call is TRBV19, the J call TRBJ1-5, with 7 bases matching TRBD1. This CDR3 contains 17 residues. V was pared by 3 bases and J by 1 base, with 9 bases of the junction left unmatched. Germline V CDR1 and CDR2: LNHDA, SQIVND (reference sequence). The CDR3: CASSILETGWSNQPQHF. The CDR3 DNA reads TGTGCCAGTAGTATCCTAGAGACAGGGTGGAGCAATCAGCCCCAGCATTTT.

This chain connects TRBV6-2 or TRBV6-3 to TRBJ1-2, with D maybe TRBD1 (5 bases). Trimming removed 4 bases from V and 3 bases from J, with 15 bases in between. The CDR3 spans 15 residues. Germline V CDR1 and CDR2: MNHEY, SVGEGT. This CDR3 reads CASSLINRSHYGYTF. CDR3 in DNA: TGTGCCAGCAGTTTGATTAACAGGTCCCACTATGGCTACACCTTC.

The rearrangement links TRBV5-6 to TRBJ1-2, with D maybe TRBD1 (5 bases). Germline CDR1 and CDR2: SGHDT and YYEEEE. The V end lost 2 bases, the J end lost 2 bases, and 13 bases lay between the germline ends. The CDR3 sequence is 15 residues long. The CDR3 nucleotides read TGTGCCAGCAGCTTCTGGGGCAGATCCAACTATGGCTACACCTTC. Protein sequence: CASSFWGRSNYGYTF.

This chain links TRBV19 with TRBJ2-2; 8 bases are shared with TRBD1. CDR1 LNHDA and CDR2 SQIVND come from the germline V gene (reference sequence). The CDR3 is 17 amino acids. Trimming cost V 5 bases and J 5 bases; bases outside gene matches: 13. The CDR3: CASSAWSGQGLTGELFF. The CDR3 DNA reads TGTGCCAGTAGTGCTTGGTCCGGACAGGGTTTAACCGGGGAGCTGTTTTTT.

This clone was found once. The chain carries TRBV28 and TRBJ2-7; TRBD2 agrees at 8 bases. V was pared by 6 bases and J by 7 bases, with 11 bases of the junction left unmatched. This CDR3 comprises 14 residues. The germline CDR1 and CDR2 sequences are MDHEN and SYDVKM. The CDR3 sequence: CASSRPGGRREQYF. The CDR3 nucleotides read TGTGCCAGCAGCCGTCCGGGGGGGCGCCGTGAGCAGTACTTC. The entire variable domain, with the rest obtained from reference TRBV28 and TRBJ2-7, is as follows: DVKVTQSSRYLVKRTGEKVFLECVQDMDHENMFWYRQDPGLGLRLIYFSYDVKMKEKGDIPEGYSVSREKKERFSLILESASTNQTSMYLCASSRPGGRREQYFGPGTRLTVT.

This clone was seen only once. The chain recombines TRBV24-1 with TRBJ2-2; 9 bases match TRBD1. Trimming removed 4 bases from V and 5 bases from J; junction bases left unmatched: 4. CDR3 size: 15 residues. Germline loops: CDR1 KGHDR, CDR2 SFDVKD. CDR3 protein: CATSERTGETGELFF. The CDR3 coding sequence is TGTGCCACCAGTGAGAGGACAGGGGAGACCGGGGAGCTGTTTTTT.